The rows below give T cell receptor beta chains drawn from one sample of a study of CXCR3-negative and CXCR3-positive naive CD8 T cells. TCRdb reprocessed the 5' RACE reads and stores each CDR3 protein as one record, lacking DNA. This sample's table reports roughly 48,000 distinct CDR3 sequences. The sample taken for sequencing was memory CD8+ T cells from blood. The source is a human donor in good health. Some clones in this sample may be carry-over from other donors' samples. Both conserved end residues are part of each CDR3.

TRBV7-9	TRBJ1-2	CASSLSVDPFGYTF
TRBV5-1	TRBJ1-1	CASSYTRAQEQFF
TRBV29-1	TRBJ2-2	CSLSGDRGRDTGELFF
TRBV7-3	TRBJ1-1	CASSLAGDDTEAFF
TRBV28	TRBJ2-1	CATNRATEQFF
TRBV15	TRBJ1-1	CATSGPFEVGTEAFF
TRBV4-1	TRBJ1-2	CASSQDEGAVSSYGYTF
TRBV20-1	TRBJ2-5	CSGDPEVQETQYF
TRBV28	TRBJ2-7	CASNTGAVEQYF
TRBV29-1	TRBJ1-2	CSVEEAGAYGYTF
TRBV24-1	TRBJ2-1	CATSALSQGYVNEQFF
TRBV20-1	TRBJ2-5	CSARDEKGQGETQYF
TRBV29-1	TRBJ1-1	CSVARDSYTEAFF
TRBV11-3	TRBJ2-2	CASSRPPAGGSSGELFF
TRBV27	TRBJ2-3	CASSPGRTDTQYF
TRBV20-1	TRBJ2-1	CSAREGGADYNEQFF
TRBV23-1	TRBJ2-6	CASSQLDRRSGANVLTF
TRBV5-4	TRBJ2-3	CASSLLGTDTQYF
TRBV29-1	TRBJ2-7	CSVVKFVGSYEQYF
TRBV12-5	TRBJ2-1	CASESNGQFYNEQFF
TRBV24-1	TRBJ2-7	CATSVGSGTRLEQYF
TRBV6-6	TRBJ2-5	CASSSGAIQETQYF
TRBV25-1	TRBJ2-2	CASSEYFPGQGIPGELFF
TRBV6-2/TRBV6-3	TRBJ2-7	CASSEDSSLGSYEQYF
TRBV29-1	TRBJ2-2	CSVVDRVGTGELFF
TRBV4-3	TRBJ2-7	CASSQAGEYEQYF
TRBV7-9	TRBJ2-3	CASSLAVRLAITDTQYF
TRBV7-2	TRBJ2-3	CASSSLDLSGTDTQYF
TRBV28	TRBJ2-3	CASSLRLAISTDTQYF
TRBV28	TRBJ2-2	CASSATVDSYGELFF
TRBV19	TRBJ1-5	CASSAHDTGYSNQPQHF
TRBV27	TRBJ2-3	CASSFGVYDTQYF
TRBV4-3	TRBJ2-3	CASSQTLAGGPTDTQYF
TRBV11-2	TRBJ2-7	CASSLGTGYYEQYF
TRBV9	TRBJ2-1	CASSGGGQDEQFF
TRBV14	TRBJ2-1	CASTLAGGPNEQFF
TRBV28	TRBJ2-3	CASSPPTSGGITDTQYF
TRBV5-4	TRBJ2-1	CASSLQLGVSDEQFF